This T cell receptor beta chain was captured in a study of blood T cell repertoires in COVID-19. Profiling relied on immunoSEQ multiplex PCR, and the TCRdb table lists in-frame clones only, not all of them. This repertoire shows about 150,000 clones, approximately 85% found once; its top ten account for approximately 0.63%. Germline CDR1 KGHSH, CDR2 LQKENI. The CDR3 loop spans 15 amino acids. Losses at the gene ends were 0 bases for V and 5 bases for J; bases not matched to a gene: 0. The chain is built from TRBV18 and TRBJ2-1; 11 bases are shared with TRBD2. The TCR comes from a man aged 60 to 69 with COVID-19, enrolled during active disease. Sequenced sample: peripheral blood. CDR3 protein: CASSPPGLADNEQFF. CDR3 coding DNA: TGTGCCAGCTCACCACCGGGACTAGCGGACAATGAGCAGTTCTTC.